The present T cell receptor (beta chain) was sequenced within a study of cytomegalovirus exposure and HLA in healthy donors. V was pared by 7 bases and J by 3 bases, with 5 bases of the junction left unmatched. The CDR3 runs to 13 residues. The germline gives CDR1 MNHNS, CDR2 SASEGT. 60 Vbeta and 13 Jbeta primers were used in PCR. Method: immunoSEQ multiplex PCR; TCRdb's copy keeps in-frame clones and lacks some. This sample yields under 200,000 clones, of which about three quarters are seen a single time; over 12% belongs to the top ten. Source material: PBMCs. This TCR was recovered from a man aged 50 or older in good health and CMV-seropositive. This rearrangement joins TRBV6-1 to TRBJ2-7; 8 bases agree with TRBD1. CDR3 nucleotide sequence: TGTGCCAGCACGACAGGGGCGGGCTACGAGCAGTACGTC. Residues: CASTTGAGYEQYV.